Sequencing of this T cell receptor (beta chain) was carried out in a study of monozygotic twins with inflammatory bowel disease. Study-level points and caveats: Discordant twins showed the same repertoire similarity as concordant twins, possibly from limited power.

TCRdb re-called the 5' RACE reads and shows each CDR3 protein once, DNA omitted. This specimen shows fewer than 550,000 distinct CDR3 sequences; the ten leading clones hold about 2.4%. Germline assignment: CDR1 ENHRY and CDR2 SYGVKD. The CDR3 length is 14 residues. As regards this clonotype: Its antigen is not identified.

This chain uses TRBV10-3 with TRBJ1-2. The receptor's source is a human donor with ulcerative colitis or Crohn's disease, or a healthy co-twin of an affected twin (not recorded which). Sequencing used blood. The CDR3 region is CAISDRDSNYGYTF.